The clone carrying this T cell receptor (beta chain) was observed many times. Its antigen is not known. This CDR3 has 14 amino acids. Trimming cost V 4 bases and J 1 base, with 10 bases left between them. Germline V gene sequence: CDR1 LGHNA, CDR2 YNFKEQ. Sequencing used immunoSEQ multiplex PCR; TCRdb keeps in-frame clones, though not all of them. This set yields under 50,000 clones and no singletons; the top ten hold about 4.2%. This entry comes from a study of T cells after posttransplantation cyclophosphamide. Points from the study as a whole: TRB overlap between skin or GI tissue T cells and blood was limited. TRB clonality was highly associated with recipient CMV seropositivity and reactivation.

The specimen sequenced was PBMCs. The receptor comes from a woman aged 50 to 60 in good health and a related stem cell transplant donor. The V call is TRBV4-2, the J call TRBJ1-1; D is possibly TRBD1 (5 bases). CDR3 nucleotides: TGTGCCAGCAGCCTCAGGGCCCCGAACACTGAAGCTTTCTTT. This translates into CASSLRAPNTEAFF.